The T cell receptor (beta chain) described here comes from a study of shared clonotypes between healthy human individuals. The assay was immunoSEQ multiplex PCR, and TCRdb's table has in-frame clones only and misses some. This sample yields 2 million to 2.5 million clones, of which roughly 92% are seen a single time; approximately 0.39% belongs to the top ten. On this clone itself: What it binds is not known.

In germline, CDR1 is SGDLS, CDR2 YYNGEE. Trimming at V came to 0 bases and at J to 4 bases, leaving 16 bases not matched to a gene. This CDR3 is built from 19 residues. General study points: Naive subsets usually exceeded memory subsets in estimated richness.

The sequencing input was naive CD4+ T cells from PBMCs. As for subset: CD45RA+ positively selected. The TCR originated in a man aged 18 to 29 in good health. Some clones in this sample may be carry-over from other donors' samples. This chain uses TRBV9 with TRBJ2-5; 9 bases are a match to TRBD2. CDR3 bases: TGTGCCAGCAGCGTAGCTCCGTACTTGGTAGCGGGAGTGGGAGAGACCCAGTACTTC. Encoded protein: CASSVAPYLVAGVGETQYF.